The 27 T cell receptor beta chains below come from one sample, sequenced in a study of technical replicates of blood from a few donors. Generated by immunoSEQ multiplex PCR, the TCRdb table keeps only in-frame clones and is missing some. The sample carries roughly 82,000 clones, over 90% recorded once. The sequencing sample was made of T cells isolated from PBMCs. The receptors originated from a human donor in good health.

The chain combines TRBV10-3 with TRBJ2-4, with 11 bases lining up with TRBD1. The CDR3 contains 14 residues. The J segment lost 0 bases and the V segment lost 8 bases, leaving 0 bases of the junction unmatched. Germline V lookup: CDR1 ENHRY, CDR2 SYGVKD. CDR3 DNA: TGTGCCATCGGACAGGGGGCAGCCAAAAACATTCAGTACTTC. Amino acid sequence: CAIGQGAAKNIQYF.

The chain uses TRBV13 and TRBJ2-1, with D uncertain. The CDR3 has 13 amino acids. V was cut by 1 base and J by 8 bases, with 9 bases left in between. Germline CDR1 is PRHDT and CDR2 is FYEKMQ (reference sequence). The CDR3: CASSLEANDEQFF. In DNA form, the CDR3 reads TGTGCCAGCAGCTTAGAAGCCAACGATGAGCAGTTCTTC.

As regards this clone: The same CDR3 arises from other DNA sequences in this sample as well. The chain combines TRBV4-3 with TRBJ1-5; D is possibly TRBD1 (5 bases). Germline V lookup: CDR1 LGHNA, CDR2 YSLEER. The V end was cut by 0 bases, the J end by 2 bases, with 5 bases between. The CDR3 spans 14 residues. The CDR3 DNA is TGCGCCAGCAGCCAAGAACAGGGCAATCAGCCCCAGCATTTT. It specifies CASSQEQGNQPQHF.

The chain joins TRBV6-6 to TRBJ2-5; D call uncertain. V was shortened by 2 bases and J by 1 base, with 5 bases between the two germline ends. Per the germline V gene, CDR1 is MNHNY and CDR2 is SVGAGI (reference sequence). The CDR3 sequence is 13 residues long. The CDR3 DNA follows: TGTGCCAGCAGTTACGCCAGCCAAGAGACCCAGTACTTC. This codes for CASSYASQETQYF.

This rearrangement joins TRBV28 to TRBJ1-2, with a weak D call TRBD1 (6 bases). The CDR3 is made up of 12 amino acids. Trimming stripped 8 bases from V and 1 base from J, with 8 bases between. The germline gives CDR1 MDHEN, CDR2 SYDVKM. CDR3 DNA: TGTGCCAGCGAGGGGGTTAACTATGGCTACACCTTC. Its protein product is CASEGVNYGYTF.

The chain has TRBV9 and TRBJ2-7, with 7 bases fitting TRBD2. V lost 0 bases, J lost 6 bases, and 9 bases stayed unmatched. From germline, CDR1 is SGDLS and CDR2 YYNGEE. This CDR3 contains 15 residues. The CDR3 DNA is TGTGCCAGCAGCGTAGATACGCGGGAGAACCGCGAGCAGTACTTC. This sequence encodes CASSVDTRENREQYF.

The chain recombines TRBV15 with TRBJ2-3; possible D gene TRBD2, 6 bases. The V gene's germline CDR1 is LNHNV and CDR2 YYDKDF (reference sequence). V gave up 1 base and J gave up 2 bases, with 13 bases separating them. The CDR3 has 16 residues. Here the CDR3 reads CATSRGAGILTDTQYF. CDR3 DNA: TGTGCCACCAGCAGAGGGGCGGGAATTCTCACAGATACGCAGTATTTT.

The chain joins TRBV5-4 to TRBJ1-4; TRBD1 matches at 7 bases. The CDR3 extends over 14 amino acids. Per the germline V gene, CDR1 is SGHNT and CDR2 is YYREEE (reference sequence). V trimming: 0 bases; J trimming: 7 bases; junction bases outside the gene matches: 3. The CDR3 sequence is CASSLEGAGEKLFF. The CDR3 DNA reads as TGTGCCAGCAGCTTGGAGGGGGCAGGTGAAAAACTGTTTTTT.

J is TRBJ1-1 and V is TRBV2; 10 nucleotides match TRBD1. CDR1 and CDR2 (germline): SNHLY, FYNNEI. CDR3 length: 15 residues. Trimming at V came to 4 bases and at J to 6 bases, leaving 8 bases not matched to a gene. CDR3 loop: CASSAMTGGAAEAFF. CDR3 sequence (DNA): TGTGCCAGCAGTGCTATGACAGGGGGCGCGGCTGAAGCTTTCTTT.

The genes are TRBV7-3 and TRBJ2-1; D may be TRBD2 (5 bases). The CDR3 is made up of 15 amino acids. The V and J ends lost 0 bases and 7 bases respectively, with 13 bases between them. In germline, CDR1 is SGHTA, CDR2 FQGTGA. CDR3: CASSLTGRTGNEQFF. The CDR3 region has the DNA TGTGCCAGCAGCTTAACCGGTCGAACGGGAAATGAGCAGTTCTTC.

The rearrangement uses TRBV18 and TRBJ2-5; no reliable D call. The CDR3 loop spans 13 amino acids. Deletions cut 2 bases from V and 2 bases from J, with 6 bases between. Germline CDR1 is KGHSH and CDR2 is LQKENI. In DNA form, the CDR3 reads TGTGCCAGCTCACCAAACAGACAAGAGACCCAGTACTTC. This sequence encodes CASSPNRQETQYF. The full variable domain, completed using reference TRBV18 and TRBJ2-5, is NAGVMQNPRHLVRRRGQEARLRCSPMKGHSHVYWYRQLPEEGLKFMVYLQKENIIDESGMPKERFSAEFPKEGPSILRIQQVVRGDSAAYFCASSPNRQETQYFGPGTRLLVL.

This chain connects TRBV5-6 to TRBJ1-2; D unresolved. V gave up 2 bases and J gave up 8 bases, with 10 bases separating them. The CDR3 is 12 residues long. Germline V gives CDR1 SGHDT, CDR2 YYEEEE. The CDR3 DNA reads as TGTGCCAGCAGCTTAAACCTAGGCGGCTACACCTTC. It translates to CASSLNLGGYTF.

V and J are TRBV30 and TRBJ1-5; D remains unclear. Trimming removed 3 bases at V and 1 base at J, with 16 bases between. This CDR3 contains 16 residues. CDR1 and CDR2 from the germline V gene are GTSNPN and SVGIG (reference sequence). CDR3 DNA sequence: TGTGCCTGGAGCCCCCTCCGGGGAATGAGCAATCAGCCCCAGCATTTT. It encodes CAWSPLRGMSNQPQHF.

The chain recombines TRBV2 with TRBJ2-1; TRBD2 aligns across 8 bases. The CDR3 runs 15 residues. Looked up from germline, CDR1 is SNHLY and CDR2 is FYNNEI. The V and J ends lost 5 bases and 7 bases, in that order; junction bases with no gene match: 10. This CDR3 is CASSRLASTGNEQFF. The CDR3 DNA reads TGTGCCAGCAGTAGACTAGCGTCGACGGGGAATGAGCAGTTCTTC. Supplemented by reference TRBV2 and TRBJ2-1, the full variable domain reads EPEVTQTPSHQVTQMGQEVILRCVPISNHLYFYWYRQILGQKVEFLVSFYNNEISEKSEIFDDQFSVERPDGSNFTLKIRSTKLEDSAMYFCASSRLASTGNEQFFGPGTRLTVL.

The chain has TRBV28 and TRBJ2-2; possibly TRBD1 for D (5 bases). Germline-derived CDR1 and CDR2 are MDHEN and SYDVKM. This CDR3 is built from 12 residues. The CDR3 is CALGHSTGELFF. For the CDR3, the DNA is TGTGCGTTAGGACATAGCACCGGGGAGCTGTTTTTT.

The chain has TRBV10-3 and TRBJ1-1; D ambiguous. V was trimmed by 4 bases and J by 3 bases, leaving 9 bases between them. Germline V CDR1 and CDR2: ENHRY, SYGVKD. CDR3 length: 13 residues. CDR3 amino acids: CAISAILDTEAFF. CDR3 sequence (DNA): TGTGCCATCAGTGCTATCCTGGACACTGAAGCTTTCTTT.

V is TRBV5-1 and J is TRBJ2-7; D is possibly TRBD1 (6 bases). The CDR3 covers 13 residues. Trimming took 5 bases from V and 5 from J, leaving 14 bases between them. Germline CDR1 and CDR2: SGHRS and YFSETQ. CDR3: CASRGQGSHEQYF. CDR3 coding DNA: TGCGCCAGCAGAGGGCAGGGGAGCCACGAGCAGTACTTC.

The J gene is TRBJ2-7, the V gene TRBV5-1, with D tentatively TRBD1 (5 bases). CDR1 is SGHRS and CDR2 is YFSETQ in the germline V gene. The ends were cut back, 0 bases at V and 1 base at J, with 5 bases in the middle. The CDR3 covers 13 residues. CDR3: CASSLAGSYEQYF. The CDR3 DNA reads TGCGCCAGCAGCTTGGCAGGGTCCTACGAGCAGTACTTC.

The gene calls are TRBV5-4 and TRBJ2-1, with D possibly being TRBD1 (6 bases). The germline gives CDR1 SGHNT, CDR2 YYREEE (reference sequence). The CDR3 spans 18 residues. V was cut by 1 base and J by 0 bases, with 17 bases left in between. The CDR3 nucleotides are TGTGCCAGCAGCTTGACGATCGGGACAACCCACTCCTACAATGAGCAGTTCTTC. Residues: CASSLTIGTTHSYNEQFF.

The chain carries TRBV5-1 and TRBJ1-2; D remains unclear. The CDR3 runs 12 residues. Per the germline V gene, CDR1 is SGHRS and CDR2 is YFSETQ. With 0 bases removed from V and 4 bases from J, the gap between germline ends came to 4 bases. CDR3 in amino acids: CASSLDSYGYTF. The CDR3 DNA reads TGCGCCAGCAGCTTGGACAGCTATGGCTACACCTTC. Together with reference TRBV5-1 and TRBJ1-2, the CDR3 gives the full variable domain: KAGVTQTPRYLIKTRGQQVTLSCSPISGHRSVSWYQQTPGQGLQFLFEYFSETQRNKGNFPGRFSGRQFSNSRSEMNVSTLELGDSALYLCASSLDSYGYTFGSGTRLTVV.

This chain uses TRBV7-3 with TRBJ2-6; D is unresolved. Germline V gene sequence: CDR1 SGHTA, CDR2 FQGTGA. This CDR3 is built from 15 residues. The ends were cut back, 3 bases at V and 1 base at J, with 7 bases in the middle. In DNA, the CDR3 is TGTGCCAGCAGCTTTAGCTCATCTGGGGCCAACGTCCTGACTTTC. It encodes CASSFSSSGANVLTF.

The chain uses TRBV10-3 and TRBJ1-2; the D is unclear. This CDR3 region has 14 residues. Trimming took 4 bases from V and 6 from J, leaving 15 bases between them. Germline CDR1 reads ENHRY; CDR2 reads SYGVKD. The CDR3 loop reads CAISALEARDGYTF. The DNA for the CDR3 is TGTGCCATCAGTGCCCTCGAGGCTAGAGATGGCTACACCTTC.

The chain recombines TRBV19 with TRBJ2-7, with TRBD1 matching 7 bases. J was trimmed by 3 bases and V by 1 base; bases with no gene match: 6. The germline V gene encodes CDR1 LNHDA and CDR2 SQIVND (reference sequence). This CDR3 is 15 amino acids long. The DNA of the CDR3 is TGTGCCAGTAGTATAGGTCCCAGGGGGAGCTACGAGCAGTACTTC. Its translation is CASSIGPRGSYEQYF.

This chain links TRBV4-3 with TRBJ2-2; 10 nucleotides agree with TRBD1. The ends lost 0 bases at V and 5 bases at J; junction bases unmatched: 3. Germline CDR1 is LGHNA and CDR2 is YSLEER. The CDR3 is 16 residues long. The CDR3 region is CASSQEGTGATGELFF. The CDR3 DNA sequence: TGCGCCAGCAGCCAAGAGGGGACAGGGGCGACCGGGGAGCTGTTTTTT.

The chain joins TRBV5-1 to TRBJ2-7; perhaps TRBD1 as D (6 bases). From germline, CDR1 is SGHRS and CDR2 YFSETQ. The CDR3 has 15 residues. V lost 0 bases to trimming and J lost 6 bases, with 16 bases between them. The CDR3 reads CASSLAHGQPTEQYF. The CDR3 coding sequence is TGCGCCAGCAGCTTGGCCCACGGACAGCCGACCGAGCAGTACTTC.

The rearrangement links TRBV5-1 to TRBJ1-1, with D possibly being TRBD1 (6 bases). There are 14 residues in the CDR3. V lost 4 bases and J lost 6, with 16 bases in between. Germline V gene data show CDR1 as SGHRS and CDR2 as YFSETQ. CDR3 sequence reads: CASSQGQLGAEAFF. The CDR3 region has the DNA TGCGCCAGCAGCCAAGGACAGCTAGGGGCTGAAGCTTTCTTT.

J is TRBJ1-1 and V is TRBV11-1, with a tentative D call TRBD1 (5 bases). V gave up 3 bases and J gave up 1 base, with 6 bases separating them. This CDR3 has 13 residues. Germline V gene data show CDR1 as SGHAT and CDR2 as FQDESV (reference sequence). DNA of the CDR3: TGTGCCAGCAGCTTGGACACGAACACTGAAGCTTTCTTT. Protein product: CASSLDTNTEAFF. The full variable domain, completed using reference TRBV11-1 and TRBJ1-1, is EAEVAQSPRYKITEKSQAVAFWCDPISGHATLYWYRQILGQGPELLVQFQDESVVDDSQLPKDRFSAERLKGVDSTLKIQPAELGDSAMYLCASSLDTNTEAFFGQGTRLTVV.